These 9 T cell receptor beta chains originate from one sample sequenced in a study of spatial heterogeneity in lung cancer. TCRdb ran MiXCR on the 5' RACE reads and lists one entry per CDR3 protein. The table lists approximately 12,000 distinct CDR3 sequences, about 6% of them singletons. Documented time point: sample taken at primary tumor resection. Material for sequencing was whole RNA from tumor, nontumor lung or frozen PBMC, left unsorted. The sequences come from normal lung tissue next to the tumor, collected at surgery. Every receptor here comes from a male donor with early-stage non-small cell lung cancer.

This clonotype was counted many times. A library prepared for alpha chains yielded this beta chain as an off-target read; its size is of little meaning. The chain combines TRBV5-1 with TRBJ1-2; TRBD1 matches at 12 bases. Trimming took 3 bases from V and 8 from J; bases not matched to a gene: 5. This CDR3 has 14 amino acids. The germline V gene has CDR1 SGHRS and CDR2 YFSETQ. The DNA of the CDR3 is TGCGCCAGCAGCTCCGGGACAGGGGGCGAAGGCTACACCTTC. It encodes CASSSGTGGEGYTF. Full variable domain (remainder filled in from reference TRBV5-1 and TRBJ1-2): KAGVTQTPRYLIKTRGQQVTLSCSPISGHRSVSWYQQTPGQGLQFLFEYFSETQRNKGNFPGRFSGRQFSNSRSEMNVSTLELGDSALYLCASSSGTGGEGYTFGSGTRLTVV.

The sample holds many counts of this clonotype. This beta chain represents an off-target read in a library built for alpha chains; its size is of limited meaning. The V gene is TRBV29-1, the J gene TRBJ1-1; 9 bases line up with TRBD1. V was clipped by 5 bases and J by 2 bases; unmatched bases: 3. Germline V CDR1 and CDR2: SQVTM, ANQGSEA. The CDR3 extends over 13 amino acids. CDR3 DNA sequence: TGCAGCGTTCAACAGGGGGCCAACACTGAAGCTTTCTTT. This gives the protein CSVQQGANTEAFF.

The table lists this clonotype with many counts. For a library built for alpha chains, this beta chain is a stray read; little rests on its size. This chain uses TRBV14 with TRBJ1-2, with D perhaps TRBD1 (5 bases). This CDR3 contains 17 residues. Germline lookup yields CDR1 SGHDN and CDR2 FVKESK. The ends were cut back, 4 bases at V and 8 bases at J, with 26 bases in the middle. The CDR3 sequence: CASSRWADGTAPRGYTF. For the CDR3, the DNA is TGTGCCAGCAGCCGATGGGCCGATGGGACGGCGCCGAGAGGCTACACCTTC.

This clonotype was counted at least ten times. A library made for alpha chains picked up this beta chain off target, so its size means little. The genes are TRBV9 and TRBJ2-1, with TRBD2 identical over 7 bases. CDR3 length equals 16 residues. V trimming: 0 bases; J trimming: 4 bases; junction bases outside the gene matches: 7. The germline V gene encodes CDR1 SGDLS and CDR2 YYNGEE. The CDR3 protein is CASSVGSAGRYNEQFF. CDR3 in DNA: TGTGCCAGCAGCGTAGGTTCAGCGGGACGTTACAATGAGCAGTTCTTC.

In this sample, this clonotype turned up a few times. Since the library was made to target alpha chains, this beta chain is a stray read and its abundance is not meaningful. V and J are TRBV5-1 and TRBJ1-5; D gene uncertain. V was pared by 0 bases and J by 3 bases, with 7 bases between. Germline V gene data show CDR1 as SGHRS and CDR2 as YFSETQ. The CDR3 loop spans 14 amino acids. In DNA form, the CDR3 reads TGCGCCAGCAGCTTGGACCCAAACAATCAGCCCCAGCATTTT. Amino acid sequence: CASSLDPNNQPQHF.

This clonotype was observed many times. Because this beta chain is a stray read in a library intended to capture alpha chains, its abundance should not be given much weight. The chain is built from TRBV5-1 and TRBJ1-2; unclear D gene. V was trimmed by 0 bases and J by 7 bases, leaving 10 bases between them. Germline V gene lookup returns CDR1 SGHRS and CDR2 YFSETQ. The CDR3 has 13 amino acids. The CDR3 region is CASSLEGHGGYTF. The CDR3 coding sequence is TGCGCCAGCAGCTTGGAAGGTCATGGTGGCTACACCTTC.

This clonotype has ten or more counts. This beta chain is off target for a library built for alpha chains, so its abundance means little. The rearrangement uses TRBV6-2 or TRBV6-3 and TRBJ2-1; 7 nucleotides agree with TRBD1. This CDR3 region has 13 residues. CDR1 MNHEY and CDR2 SVGEGT come from the germline V gene. The V segment lost 7 bases and the J segment 9 bases; nucleotides outside the gene matches: 9. The CDR3 loop is CASNEGAAGEQFF. The CDR3 coding sequence is TGTGCCAGCAACGAGGGGGCCGCGGGTGAGCAGTTCTTC.

In its sample, this clonotype ranks as medium-sized. Because the library targeted alpha chains, this beta chain is an off-target read whose size means little. J is TRBJ2-7 and V is TRBV7-9; the match to TRBD1 covers 7 bases. Germline V gene data show CDR1 as SEHNR and CDR2 as FQNEAQ (reference sequence). The CDR3 sequence is 13 residues long. The V gene end was trimmed by 11 bases and the J gene end by 3 bases; junction bases not matched to a gene: 10. As DNA, the CDR3 is TGTGCCTCCAGTCGGCAGGGGGTCTACGAGCAGTACTTC. This translates into CASSRQGVYEQYF.

This clonotype has more than one count but fewer than ten. This beta chain is an unintended read in a library built for alpha chains; its size means little. J is TRBJ1-1 and V is TRBV5-1; no clear D. The ends were cut back, 3 bases at V and 1 base at J, with 13 bases in the middle. Germline-derived CDR1 and CDR2 are SGHRS and YFSETQ. CDR3 length: 15 amino acids. The chain's CDR3 is CASSSLGVANTEAFF. Written as DNA, the CDR3 is TGCGCCAGCAGCTCTTTAGGAGTTGCGAACACTGAAGCTTTCTTT.